These 18 T cell receptor beta chains originate from one sample sequenced in a study of blood T cells in healthy people across ages. Combining a sample-barcoded 5' primer with a J-beta primer mix, a second PCR ran for roughly 7 to 12 cycles. TCRdb fed the 5' RACE reads into MiXCR, producing one record per CDR3 protein. The repertoire consists of 780,000 or so distinct CDR3 sequences, with more than 50% occurring once and the leading ten covering roughly 25%. Sample: blood. These receptors were obtained from a man aged 40-49 years in good health.

The V gene is TRBV7-2, the J gene TRBJ1-2; D is possibly TRBD1 (6 bases). Trimming left V 1 base short and J 8 bases short, with 11 bases between. The CDR3 covers 13 residues. The germline CDR1 and CDR2 sequences are SGHTA and FQGNSA. The CDR3 DNA reads TGTGCCAGCAGCTTAGGAGGGGGAGCCGGCTACACCTTC. Amino acid sequence: CASSLGGGAGYTF.

The genes are TRBV10-2 and TRBJ2-7; 11 bases map to TRBD2. Germline V gene data show CDR1 as WSHSY and CDR2 as SAAADI. J gave up 3 bases and V 8 bases, and 6 bases lay outside the gene matches. This CDR3 spans 14 amino acids. The CDR3 spells CASGPGTSGYEQYF. In nucleotides, the CDR3 is TGCGCCAGCGGGCCCGGGACTAGCGGCTACGAGCAGTACTTC.

The chain joins TRBV12-3 or TRBV12-4 to TRBJ2-7; 9 bases line up with TRBD1. The tail of the sequence fits TRBJ2-5 better, so the J call may be wrong. There are 16 residues in the CDR3. The CDR3 region is CASSTTGTGIVETQYF. The CDR3 DNA reads TGTGCCAGCAGTACTACCGGGACAGGGATAGTAGAGACCCAGTACTTC.

There are a few counts of this clonotype. The chain employs TRBV7-8 and TRBJ1-4; 9 bases fit TRBD1. CDR3 length: 15 residues. The junction had 10 bases not matched to a gene; V was cut back by 6 bases and J by 8 bases. Per germline, CDR1 SGHVS and CDR2 FQNEAQ. DNA for the CDR3: TGTGCCAGCAGGACTCCGGGACAGGGTAGAGAAAAACTGTTTTTT. Amino acids: CASRTPGQGREKLFF.

The chain is built from TRBV4-1 and TRBJ2-1; 10 bases match TRBD2. The DNA end is a closer match to TRBJ2-7, so the J assignment may be wrong. The length of the CDR3 is 23 residues. CDR1 is MGHRA and CDR2 is YSYEKL in the germline V gene. The CDR3 spells CASSPLPPISGRVLASRSNEQYF. The CDR3 region has the DNA TGCGCCAGCAGCCCACTCCCTCCTATAAGCGGGAGGGTACTGGCCTCACGTTCCAATGAGCAGTACTTC.

The chain combines TRBV27 with TRBJ1-5, with 8 bases identical to TRBD1. This CDR3 spans 17 amino acids. Germline CDR1 MNHEY, CDR2 SMNVEV (reference sequence). V shed 0 bases, J shed 8 bases, and the junction held 12 bases outside the gene matches. The CDR3 loop is CASSLSAPGGPRKPQHF. The CDR3 region has the DNA TGTGCCAGCAGTTTATCGGCCCCAGGGGGCCCGAGGAAGCCCCAGCATTTT.

V gene TRBV21-1 combines with J gene TRBJ2-7; no check of the table's D call, TRBD1, against the DNA was made. TRBV21-1 is classified as a pseudogene. The CDR3 consists of 17 residues. The CDR3 DNA reads TGTGCCAGCAGCTTCAACGGGGACAGGGTTGGTTCCTACGAGCAGTACTTC. Translation gives CASSFNGDRVGSYEQYF.

V is TRBV6-1 and J is TRBJ2-2; possible D gene TRBD2, 7 bases. CDR1 MNHNS and CDR2 SASEGT come from the germline V gene. V lost 8 bases to trimming and J lost 2 bases, with 18 bases between them. The CDR3 covers 16 residues. DNA for the CDR3: TGTGCCAGCCAAGAATGGGGGGGCCTAAACACCGGGGAGCTGTTTTTT. Protein: CASQEWGGLNTGELFF.

V gene TRBV7-9 combines with J gene TRBJ2-5, with no clear D. The CDR3 consists of 16 residues. From germline, CDR1 is SEHNR and CDR2 FQNEAQ (reference sequence). Trimming stripped 3 bases from V and 5 bases from J, with 19 bases between. CDR3 sequence (DNA): TGTGCCAGCAGCTTCCTCGGCAAGGGTGCGTTGGAGACCCAGTACTTC. Its protein product is CASSFLGKGALETQYF. Complete variable domain (other parts from reference TRBV7-9 and TRBJ2-5): DTGVSQNPRHKITKRGQNVTFRCDPISEHNRLYWYRQTLGQGPEFLTYFQNEAQLEKSRLLSDRFSAERPKGSFSTLEIQRTEQGDSAMYLCASSFLGKGALETQYFGPGTRLLVL.

This clonotype was observed a handful of times. The chain carries TRBV4-3 and TRBJ2-7; D may be TRBD2 (6 bases). Germline values: CDR1 LGHNA, CDR2 YSLEER. The CDR3 is made up of 15 amino acids. With 2 bases removed from V and 6 bases from J, the gap between germline ends came to 17 bases. This CDR3 reads CASSQSGGRLAEQYF. Written as DNA, the CDR3 is TGCGCCAGCAGCCAAAGTGGGGGGAGGTTAGCCGAGCAGTACTTC.

The rearrangement uses TRBV6-6 and TRBJ2-7; no reliable D call. V was pared by 5 bases and J by 5 bases, with 7 bases between. The CDR3 contains 11 residues. Germline lookup yields CDR1 MNHNY and CDR2 SVGAGI (reference sequence). CDR3 amino acids: CASSTLNEQYF. The CDR3 nucleotides read TGTGCCAGCAGTACCCTAAACGAGCAGTACTTC.

V and J are TRBV2 and TRBJ2-5, with D hard to call. The CDR3 is 11 amino acids. Per germline, CDR1 SNHLY and CDR2 FYNNEI. The V gene lost 1 base and the J gene lost 9 bases, with 6 bases spanning the gap. CDR3 sequence (DNA): TGTGCCAGCAGTGAAGGGGTACCCCAGTACTTC. Translated: CASSEGVPQYF.

The rearrangement links TRBV12-3 or TRBV12-4 to TRBJ1-1; D is possibly TRBD1 (5 bases). Trimming shortened V by 3 bases and J by 4 bases, and 12 bases separated the two germline ends. The CDR3 loop spans 14 amino acids. The DNA for the CDR3 is TGTGCCAGCAGTTTCGTGGCCAGGGTCACTGAAGCTTTCTTT. This encodes CASSFVARVTEAFF.

The chain is built from TRBV7-4 and TRBJ2-4; tentatively, D is TRBD2 (6 bases). CDR3 length: 13 amino acids. Trimming removed 4 bases at V and 3 bases at J, with 7 bases between. The germline gives CDR1 SGHVT, CDR2 SQSDAQ. DNA for the CDR3: TGTGCCAGCAGCTCGGGACTCAAAAACATTCAGTACTTC. As protein: CASSSGLKNIQYF.

The chain joins TRBV12-3 or TRBV12-4 to TRBJ1-2; TRBD1 matches 8 bases. The CDR3 runs 18 residues. J was trimmed by 4 bases and V by 2 bases; bases with no gene match: 15. The CDR3 sequence: CASSLWSYPGQASYGYTF. The CDR3, as DNA: TGTGCCAGCAGTTTATGGTCTTATCCGGGACAGGCGAGCTATGGCTACACCTTC.

This clonotype has just one count. Compared with germline, one end of the junction differs, possibly owing to a read error. This chain uses TRBV28 with TRBJ1-2; TRBD1 is a possible D gene (6 bases). CDR1 and CDR2 from the germline V gene are MDHEN and SYDVKM. The CDR3 sequence is 14 residues long. The CDR3 loop reads CASRPTRTDYGCTF. The CDR3 DNA is TGTGCCAGCAGACCAACTCGGACAGACTATGGCTGCACCTTC.

The V gene is TRBV24-1, the J gene TRBJ2-7; maybe TRBD1 (7 bases). The J call may be in error: the DNA end matches TRBJ2-5 better. This CDR3 is 16 amino acids long. From germline, CDR1 is KGHDR and CDR2 SFDVKD. CDR3 in DNA: TGTGCCACCAGTGATCCGGCGGGGACAGATCAGGAGACCCAGTACTTC. Protein product: CATSDPAGTDQETQYF.

V and J are TRBV6-2 or TRBV6-3 and TRBJ1-1; TRBD1 is a possible D gene (5 bases). The CDR3 is 13 amino acids. V lost 8 bases, J lost 8 bases, and 18 bases lay in between. Germline V gene lookup returns CDR1 MNHEY and CDR2 SVGEGT. In DNA, the CDR3 is TGTGCCAGCGCTCAGACTCGGGACGCCGAAGCTTTCTTT. This codes for CASAQTRDAEAFF.